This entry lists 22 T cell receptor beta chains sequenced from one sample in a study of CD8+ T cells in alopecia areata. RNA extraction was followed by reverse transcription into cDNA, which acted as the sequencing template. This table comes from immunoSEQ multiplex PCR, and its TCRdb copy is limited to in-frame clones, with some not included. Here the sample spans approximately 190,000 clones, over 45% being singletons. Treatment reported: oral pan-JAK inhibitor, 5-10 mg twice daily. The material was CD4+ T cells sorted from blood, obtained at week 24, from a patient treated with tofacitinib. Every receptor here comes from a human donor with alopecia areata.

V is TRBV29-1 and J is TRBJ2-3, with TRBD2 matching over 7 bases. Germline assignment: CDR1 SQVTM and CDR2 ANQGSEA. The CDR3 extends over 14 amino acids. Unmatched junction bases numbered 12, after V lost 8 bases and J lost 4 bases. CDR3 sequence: CSPPVWAGADTQYF. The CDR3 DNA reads TGCAGCCCCCCGGTGTGGGCGGGGGCAGATACGCAGTATTTT.

This CDR3 reads CASSAGLAGVGEQFF. CDR3 nucleotide sequence: TGTGCCAGCAGCGCCGGACTAGCGGGAGTAGGGGAACAGTTCTTC. This chain uses TRBV7-3 with TRBJ2-1; 13 nucleotides agree with TRBD2. Looked up from germline, CDR1 is SGHTA and CDR2 is FQGTGA. Unmatched junction bases numbered 11, after V lost 5 bases and J lost 13 bases. The CDR3 has 15 residues.

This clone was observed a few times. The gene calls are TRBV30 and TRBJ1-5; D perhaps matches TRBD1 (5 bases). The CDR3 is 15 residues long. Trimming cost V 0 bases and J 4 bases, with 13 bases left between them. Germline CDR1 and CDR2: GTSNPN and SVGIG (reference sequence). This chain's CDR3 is CAWSVGPLGNQPQHF. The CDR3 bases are TGTGCCTGGAGTGTGGGACCCCTCGGGAATCAGCCCCAGCATTTT.

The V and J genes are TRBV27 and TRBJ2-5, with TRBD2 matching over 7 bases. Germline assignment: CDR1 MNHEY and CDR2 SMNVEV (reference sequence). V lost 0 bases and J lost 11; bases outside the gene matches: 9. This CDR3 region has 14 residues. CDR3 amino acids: CASSLSSAAGEQYF. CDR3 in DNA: TGTGCCAGCAGTTTATCCTCGGCCGCGGGGGAGCAGTACTTC.

The CDR3 DNA is TGCGCCAGCAGCCAGTTTTCCTCCTACAATGAGCAGTTCTTC. Translating it yields CASSQFSSYNEQFF. The chain couples TRBV4-1 to TRBJ2-1; D is ambiguous. The V gene lost 3 bases and the J gene lost 0 bases, with 6 bases spanning the gap. Germline assignment: CDR1 MGHRA and CDR2 YSYEKL. The CDR3 runs to 14 residues.

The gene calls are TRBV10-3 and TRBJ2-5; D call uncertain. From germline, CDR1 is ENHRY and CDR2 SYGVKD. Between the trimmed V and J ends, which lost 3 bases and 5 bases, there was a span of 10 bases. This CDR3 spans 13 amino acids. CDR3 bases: TGTGCCATCAGTGATCAGGTCCGGGAGACCCAGTACTTC. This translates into CAISDQVRETQYF.

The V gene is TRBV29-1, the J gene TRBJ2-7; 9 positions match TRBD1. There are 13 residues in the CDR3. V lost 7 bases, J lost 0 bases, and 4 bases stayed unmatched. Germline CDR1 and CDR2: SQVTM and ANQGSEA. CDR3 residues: CSAGTGSSYEQYF. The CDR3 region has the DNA TGCAGCGCTGGGACAGGGAGCTCCTACGAGCAGTACTTC.

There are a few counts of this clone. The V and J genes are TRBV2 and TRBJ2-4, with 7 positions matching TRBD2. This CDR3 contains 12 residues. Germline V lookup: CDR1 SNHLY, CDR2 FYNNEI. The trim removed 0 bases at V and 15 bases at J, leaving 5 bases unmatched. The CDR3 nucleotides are TGTGCCAGCAGTGAAGCTTCTACGGGGGGGTACTTC. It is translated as CASSEASTGGYF.

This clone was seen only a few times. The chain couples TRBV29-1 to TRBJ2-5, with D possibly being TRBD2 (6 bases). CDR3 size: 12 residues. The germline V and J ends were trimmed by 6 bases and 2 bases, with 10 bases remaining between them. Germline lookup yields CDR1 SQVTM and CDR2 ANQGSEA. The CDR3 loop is CSVAGTQETQYF. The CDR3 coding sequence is TGCAGCGTGGCCGGGACTCAAGAGACCCAGTACTTC.

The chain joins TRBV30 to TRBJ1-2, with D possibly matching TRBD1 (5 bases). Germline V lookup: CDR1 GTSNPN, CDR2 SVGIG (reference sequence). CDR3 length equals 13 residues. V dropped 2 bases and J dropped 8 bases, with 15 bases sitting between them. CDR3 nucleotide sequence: TGTGCCTGGAGTATCGGGGGGTCTAAAGGCTACACCTTC. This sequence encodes CAWSIGGSKGYTF.

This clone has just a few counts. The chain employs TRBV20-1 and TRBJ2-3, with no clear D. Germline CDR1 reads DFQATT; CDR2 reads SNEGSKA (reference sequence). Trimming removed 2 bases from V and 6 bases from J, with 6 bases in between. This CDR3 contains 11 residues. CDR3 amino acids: CSARSPDTQYF. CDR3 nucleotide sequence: TGCAGTGCTAGATCGCCGGATACGCAGTATTTT.

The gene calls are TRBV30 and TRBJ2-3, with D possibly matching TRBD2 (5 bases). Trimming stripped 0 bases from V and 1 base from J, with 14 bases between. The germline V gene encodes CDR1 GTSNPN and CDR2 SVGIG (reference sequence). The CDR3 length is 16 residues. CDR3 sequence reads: CAWSVPSLSGTDTQYF. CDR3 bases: TGTGCCTGGAGTGTACCCAGCCTTAGCGGCACAGATACGCAGTATTTT. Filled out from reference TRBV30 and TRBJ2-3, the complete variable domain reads SQTIHQWPATLVQPVGSPLSLECTVEGTSNPNLYWYRQAAGRGLQLLFYSVGIGQISSEVPQNLSASRPQDRQFILSSKKLLLSDSGFYLCAWSVPSLSGTDTQYFGPGTRLTVL.

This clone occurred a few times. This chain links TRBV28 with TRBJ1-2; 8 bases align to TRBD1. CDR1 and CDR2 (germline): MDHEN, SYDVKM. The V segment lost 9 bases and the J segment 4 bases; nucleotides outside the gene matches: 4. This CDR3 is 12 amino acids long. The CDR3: CASGQGLYGYTF. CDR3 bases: TGTGCCAGTGGACAGGGCCTCTATGGCTACACCTTC.

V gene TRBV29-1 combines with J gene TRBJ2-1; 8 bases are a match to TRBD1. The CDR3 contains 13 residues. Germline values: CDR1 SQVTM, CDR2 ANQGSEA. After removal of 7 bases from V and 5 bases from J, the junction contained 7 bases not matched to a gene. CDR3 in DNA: TGCAGCGGAAGACAGGGGACGAACAATGAGCAGTTCTTC. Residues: CSGRQGTNNEQFF.

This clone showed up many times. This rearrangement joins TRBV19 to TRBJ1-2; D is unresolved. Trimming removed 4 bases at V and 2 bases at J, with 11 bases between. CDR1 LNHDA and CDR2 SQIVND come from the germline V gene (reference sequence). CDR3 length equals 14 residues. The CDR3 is CASSTSGRNYGYTF. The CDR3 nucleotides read TGTGCCAGTAGTACCTCGGGCAGAAACTATGGCTACACCTTC.

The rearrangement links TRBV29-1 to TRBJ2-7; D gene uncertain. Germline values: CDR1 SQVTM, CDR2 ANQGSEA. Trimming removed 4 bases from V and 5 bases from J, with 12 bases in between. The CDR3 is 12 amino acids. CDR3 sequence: CSVAGVVHEQYF. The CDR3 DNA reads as TGCAGCGTTGCTGGTGTGGTCCACGAGCAGTACTTC.

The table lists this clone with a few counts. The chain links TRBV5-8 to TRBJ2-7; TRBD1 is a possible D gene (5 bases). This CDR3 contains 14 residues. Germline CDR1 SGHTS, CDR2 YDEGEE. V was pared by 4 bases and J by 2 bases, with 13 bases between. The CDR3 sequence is CASSLRLGPYEQYF. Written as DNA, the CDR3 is TGTGCCAGCAGCCTACGCCTGGGGCCCTACGAGCAGTACTTC.

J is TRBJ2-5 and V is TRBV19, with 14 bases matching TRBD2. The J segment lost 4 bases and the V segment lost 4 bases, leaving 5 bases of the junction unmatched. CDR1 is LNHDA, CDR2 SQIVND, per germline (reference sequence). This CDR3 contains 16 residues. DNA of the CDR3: TGTGCCAGTAGTACGGGGACTAGCGGGGGAGGAGAGACCCAGTACTTC. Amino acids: CASSTGTSGGGETQYF.

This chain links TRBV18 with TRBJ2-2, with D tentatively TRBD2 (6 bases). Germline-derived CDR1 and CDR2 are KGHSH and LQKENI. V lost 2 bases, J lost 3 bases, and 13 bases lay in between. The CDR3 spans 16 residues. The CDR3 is CASSPWVGSDTGELFF. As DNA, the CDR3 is TGTGCCAGCTCACCATGGGTCGGGAGTGACACCGGGGAGCTGTTTTTT.

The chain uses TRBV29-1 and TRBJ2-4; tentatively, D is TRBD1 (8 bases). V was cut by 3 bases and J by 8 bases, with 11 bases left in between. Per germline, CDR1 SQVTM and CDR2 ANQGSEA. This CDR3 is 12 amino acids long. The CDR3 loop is CSVDTGGDIQYF. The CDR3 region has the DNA TGCAGCGTTGACACAGGGGGGGACATTCAGTACTTC.

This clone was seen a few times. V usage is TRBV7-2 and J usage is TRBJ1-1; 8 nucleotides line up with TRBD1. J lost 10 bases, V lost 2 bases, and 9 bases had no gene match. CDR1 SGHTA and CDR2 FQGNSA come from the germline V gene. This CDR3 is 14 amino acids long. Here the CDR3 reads CASSLSYQGARAFF. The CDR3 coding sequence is TGTGCCAGCAGCTTATCTTATCAGGGGGCGCGAGCTTTCTTT.

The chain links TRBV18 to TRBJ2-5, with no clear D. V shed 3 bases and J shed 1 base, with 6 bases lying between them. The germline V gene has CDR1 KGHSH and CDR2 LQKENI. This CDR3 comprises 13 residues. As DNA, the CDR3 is TGTGCCAGCTCACCGTTCACCCAAGAGACCCAGTACTTC. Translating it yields CASSPFTQETQYF. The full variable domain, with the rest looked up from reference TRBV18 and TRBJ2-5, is NAGVMQNPRHLVRRRGQEARLRCSPMKGHSHVYWYRQLPEEGLKFMVYLQKENIIDESGMPKERFSAEFPKEGPSILRIQQVVRGDSAAYFCASSPFTQETQYFGPGTRLLVL.